The entry below describes one TCR beta chain. Its antigen specificity is not known. The input lacks base qualities; no much larger clone sits a single base away. These data belong to a study of blood T cell repertoires in COVID-19 (dated by TCRdb to the early 2020s). Study-wide context: Collaborator samples came from the United States, Italy and Spain and covered acute and convalescent phases of COVID-19. The repertoires were released in a freely available public database intended as a resource for research on the immune response to SARS-CoV-2. Sample metadata almost always included a de-identified subject ID, COVID-19 status, age in years and sex. Samples came from the ongoing ImmuneRACE study (first 160 participants) plus 1,254 subjects from 6 global collaborators. The material from the prospective study consisted of cDNA or gDNA derived from T cells, B-cell-depleted T cells, or PBMCs. Deeply sampled blood TCRbeta repertoires from subjects exposed to, actively infected with, or recovered from COVID-19 were included in the dataset. Where HLA class I and class II types were available, the types were taken from metadata supplied by the sample provider, not from assay-based typing.

Collaborating institutions collected whole blood in K2EDTA tubes following their own protocols. Collaborator samples were shipped for TCRbeta analysis as frozen whole blood, isolated PBMCs, or DNA extracted from either sample type. The immunoSEQ Assay, a bias-controlled multiplex PCR, was used to amplify TCRbeta CDR3 regions from genomic DNA. In the paper's pipeline: Nucleated cell counts per sample were estimated from amplification of reference gene primers within the assay. To quantify the absolute abundance of each unique TCRbeta CDR3 rearrangement, sequence reads were collapsed and filtered. Productive Simpson clonality was computed per sample as the square root of Simpson's diversity index over productive rearrangements. TCRdb mirrors the immuneACCESS table, restricted to in-frame sequences. Some clones are absent from its copies; in checked studies, under half trace to an unresolved V gene, and the reason for the others is unknown. V, J and clone size reflect that table, while D and trimming were determined from the DNA. In all, the sample holds around 200,000 clones, and approximately 87% of those were seen once. About 20% of the sample is in the top ten clones.

What the research found in general, with its limitations: How much clinical and demographic metadata was included differed by source and by participant, and the metadata was provided uncurated.

Deletion took 0 bases off V and 5 bases off J, with a span of 16 bases between the germline ends. From the cysteine through the phenylalanine, the CDR3 covers 16 amino acids. Of all the DNA, just the CDR3 is kept, 48 bases in frame from base 1. CDR1 and CDR2 were assigned from the germline V gene as LGHNA and YSLEER. Material: peripheral blood. The TCR comes from a man aged 65-85 years with active or convalescent COVID-19. The chain was built from TRBV4-3 and TRBJ1-1, with no confident D gene call. Read as DNA, the sequence is TGCGCCAGCAGCCAAGATCGGGTGAGCCTTGGGACTGAAGCTTTCTTT. Translation gives CASSQDRVSLGTEAFF.